The 27 T cell receptor beta chains reported below all come from one sample, sequenced in a study of blood T cell repertoires in COVID-19. Here immunoSEQ multiplex PCR was the method, and the copy in TCRdb shows in-frame clones only, minus some. The sample holds about 130,000 clones; about 79% are singletons and the top ten take approximately 10%. Sequencing input: PBMCs or T cells enriched from blood (not recorded which). The receptor set was obtained from a man aged 45-60 years who had recovered from COVID-19.

The chain combines TRBV19 with TRBJ1-4, with D tentatively TRBD1 (5 bases). The CDR3 runs 14 residues. The germline V and J ends were trimmed by 9 bases and 2 bases, with 13 bases remaining between them. CDR1 and CDR2 (germline): LNHDA, SQIVND (reference sequence). Written as DNA, the CDR3 is TGTGCCAGCAACAAGGGGTGGACTAATGAAAAACTGTTTTTT. This gives the protein CASNKGWTNEKLFF.

The V gene is TRBV12-3 or TRBV12-4, the J gene TRBJ2-1; no firm D call. The ends were cut back, 6 bases at V and 3 bases at J, with 6 bases in the middle. The CDR3 runs 12 residues. CDR3: CASRPGYNEQFF. DNA of the CDR3: TGTGCCAGCAGACCGGGCTACAATGAGCAGTTCTTC.

The CDR3 sequence: CASSLRQGQGATSEAFF. In nucleotides, the CDR3 is TGCGCCAGCAGCCTACGACAAGGACAGGGGGCGACTTCAGAAGCTTTCTTT. The J gene is TRBJ1-1, the V gene TRBV5-1, with 11 bases aligning to TRBD1. The CDR3 totals 17 residues. J lost 8 bases, V lost 4 bases, and 16 bases had no gene match. The germline gives CDR1 SGHRS, CDR2 YFSETQ.

This chain uses TRBV7-9 with TRBJ1-1; D may be TRBD1 (5 bases). The CDR3 runs to 15 residues. Trimming removed 3 bases from V and 0 bases from J, with 11 bases in between. The V gene's germline CDR1 is SEHNR and CDR2 FQNEAQ (reference sequence). The CDR3 here is CASSLGGPLNTEAFF. CDR3 in DNA: TGTGCCAGCAGCTTGGGGGGACCCTTGAACACTGAAGCTTTCTTT.

The chain couples TRBV6-5 to TRBJ1-1, with D possibly matching TRBD1 (6 bases). CDR3 size: 15 residues. V gave up 7 bases and J gave up 0 bases, with 15 bases separating them. Germline-derived CDR1 and CDR2 are MNHEY and SVGAGI. The CDR3 loop reads CASKIGGGMNTEAFF. The CDR3 bases are TGTGCCAGCAAAATAGGGGGTGGAATGAACACTGAAGCTTTCTTT.

The chain carries TRBV7-8 and TRBJ1-5, with D maybe TRBD1 (5 bases). CDR1 SGHVS and CDR2 FQNEAQ come from the germline V gene. Trimming stripped 0 bases from V and 9 bases from J, with 18 bases between. The CDR3 spans 16 residues. The CDR3, as DNA: TGTGCCAGCAGCTTAGCGGGCCGGGGGTCGCAGGGGCCCCAGCATTTT. It encodes CASSLAGRGSQGPQHF.

The chain couples TRBV6-5 to TRBJ1-5; 9 bases agree with TRBD1. After removal of 0 bases from V and 4 bases from J, the junction contained 4 bases not matched to a gene. The CDR3 has 16 residues. Per the germline V gene, CDR1 is MNHEY and CDR2 is SVGAGI. The CDR3 DNA is TGTGCCAGCAGTTACTCCAGGACAGGGGTAAATCAGCCCCAGCATTTT. Amino acids: CASSYSRTGVNQPQHF.

The chain joins TRBV5-1 to TRBJ2-3; 13 positions agree with TRBD2. The CDR3 spans 15 residues. CDR1 is SGHRS, CDR2 YFSETQ, per germline. Trimming removed 5 bases from V and 3 bases from J; junction bases left unmatched: 3. Here the CDR3 reads CASSRGLAGTDTQYF. CDR3 DNA sequence: TGCGCCAGCAGTCGGGGACTAGCGGGAACAGATACGCAGTATTTT.

This sequence joins TRBV5-4 and TRBJ1-2; perhaps TRBD1 as D (6 bases). CDR3 length equals 14 residues. Germline V gene data show CDR1 as SGHNT and CDR2 as YYREEE (reference sequence). V was clipped by 0 bases and J by 5 bases, with 11 bases between them. The CDR3 bases are TGTGCCAGCAGCTTGGGGTGGACAGCTTATGGCTACACCTTC. It translates to CASSLGWTAYGYTF.

The chain joins TRBV7-6 to TRBJ1-4; no definite D call. The germline CDR1 and CDR2 sequences are SGHVS and FNYEAQ. This CDR3 is built from 16 residues. The V gene lost 3 bases and the J gene lost 0 bases, with 11 bases spanning the gap. The CDR3 DNA is TGTGCCAGCAGCTTCGGTCCGGGTCCAACTAATGAAAAACTGTTTTTT. Its protein is CASSFGPGPTNEKLFF.

The chain uses TRBV18 and TRBJ2-3; tentatively, D is TRBD2 (5 bases). Per germline, CDR1 KGHSH and CDR2 LQKENI. The CDR3 spans 13 residues. The V end was cut by 5 bases, the J end by 2 bases, with 8 bases between. CDR3 DNA sequence: TGTGCCAGCTCATCGGACTTCACAGATACGCAGTATTTT. Amino acid sequence: CASSSDFTDTQYF.

The chain uses TRBV7-2 and TRBJ1-5; 8 bases fit TRBD1. Losses at the gene ends were 5 bases for V and 6 bases for J; bases not matched to a gene: 6. Germline V gene lookup returns CDR1 SGHTA and CDR2 FQGNSA. The CDR3 is 14 amino acids. Written as DNA, the CDR3 is TGTGCCAGCAGCGTTCGGACAGGGAGTCAGCCCCAGCATTTT. It yields the protein CASSVRTGSQPQHF.

The chain has TRBV9 and TRBJ1-1; D possibly corresponds to TRBD1 (6 bases). The CDR3 is 14 residues long. CDR1 and CDR2 from the germline V gene are SGDLS and YYNGEE. The V gene lost 0 bases and the J gene lost 2 bases, with 8 bases spanning the gap. This chain's CDR3 is CASSVAGDNTEAFF. CDR3 in DNA: TGTGCCAGCAGCGTAGCAGGGGACAACACTGAAGCTTTCTTT.

V is TRBV2 and J is TRBJ1-1; 7 bases are a match to TRBD1. Germline-derived CDR1 and CDR2 are SNHLY and FYNNEI. This CDR3 has 15 residues. Losses at the gene ends were 6 bases for V and 2 bases for J; bases not matched to a gene: 9. The CDR3 reads CASRKTGIENTEAFF. The CDR3 nucleotides are TGTGCCAGCAGGAAGACAGGGATAGAAAACACTGAAGCTTTCTTT.

This clone was recorded only once. The J gene is TRBJ2-7, the V gene TRBV28; the match to TRBD2 covers 7 bases. The CDR3 extends over 15 amino acids. Trimming at V came to 2 bases and at J to 2 bases, leaving 6 bases not matched to a gene. Per germline, CDR1 MDHEN and CDR2 SYDVKM. In nucleotides, the CDR3 is TGTGCCAGCAGTTTAGGGGCTAGCGGTGCCTACGAGCAGTACTTC. Translating it yields CASSLGASGAYEQYF.

This clone was seen more than once but under ten times. V usage is TRBV5-4 and J usage is TRBJ1-6; a possible D gene is TRBD1 (6 bases). Germline V gives CDR1 SGHNT, CDR2 YYREEE (reference sequence). This CDR3 is 16 amino acids long. V gave up 4 bases and J gave up 7 bases, with 18 bases separating them. CDR3 sequence: CASSRAPGQINSPLHF. The DNA for the CDR3 is TGTGCCAGCAGCCGAGCCCCCGGACAGATAAATTCACCCCTCCACTTT.

As DNA, the CDR3 is TGTGCCAGCAGCTTAGGGGGACAGGCTATCAACGAGCAGTACTTC. This codes for CASSLGGQAINEQYF. The J gene is TRBJ2-7, the V gene TRBV7-9, with 8 bases fitting TRBD1. The germline V gene has CDR1 SEHNR and CDR2 FQNEAQ (reference sequence). CDR3 length equals 15 residues. The ends lost 1 base at V and 5 bases at J; junction bases unmatched: 7.

In its sample, this clone was seen once. The V and J genes are TRBV9 and TRBJ1-2; tentatively, D is TRBD1 (5 bases). V gave up 3 bases and J gave up 8 bases, with 20 bases separating them. This CDR3 contains 15 residues. Germline V gene sequence: CDR1 SGDLS, CDR2 YYNGEE. The CDR3 DNA follows: TGTGCCAGCAGCGCCCGCCGGGGGGGTGTTTGGGGCTACACCTTC. Translating it yields CASSARRGGVWGYTF.

The chain joins TRBV6-1 to TRBJ2-7; 9 bases are shared with TRBD1. Losses at the gene ends were 11 bases for V and 4 bases for J; bases not matched to a gene: 15. The CDR3 sequence is 15 residues long. The germline V gene encodes CDR1 MNHNS and CDR2 SASEGT. The CDR3 nucleotides are TGTGCCGGCACAGGGGGACAGGGTGACATGTACGAGCAGTACTTC. It translates to CAGTGGQGDMYEQYF.

The chain recombines TRBV6-5 with TRBJ1-1, with D uncertain. The CDR3 is made up of 15 amino acids. Between the trimmed V and J ends, which lost 0 bases and 3 bases, there was a span of 11 bases. The V gene's germline CDR1 is MNHEY and CDR2 SVGAGI. CDR3 protein: CASSYSAALDTEAFF. The CDR3 DNA reads TGTGCCAGCAGTTACTCGGCAGCCCTAGACACTGAAGCTTTCTTT.

CDR3 sequence: CASSPVNRAYEQYF. CDR3 coding DNA: TGTGCCAGCAGCCCCGTCAACAGGGCCTACGAGCAGTACTTC. The chain employs TRBV7-2 and TRBJ2-7; tentative D call: TRBD1 (6 bases). Between the trimmed V and J ends, which lost 5 bases and 2 bases, there was a span of 13 bases. The CDR3 sequence is 14 residues long. Germline V gene sequence: CDR1 SGHTA, CDR2 FQGNSA.

The chain has TRBV7-2 and TRBJ1-5, with D uncertain. Trimming cost V 0 bases and J 3 bases, with 9 bases left between them. This CDR3 contains 15 residues. Germline V gene lookup returns CDR1 SGHTA and CDR2 FQGNSA. The DNA for the CDR3 is TGTGCCAGCAGCTTAGCAGGGAGCGTCAATCAGCCCCAGCATTTT. It specifies CASSLAGSVNQPQHF.

The DNA for the CDR3 is TGTGCCAGCAGCTTGGGGACTAGCGGGTCAGCAGATACGCAGTATTTT. This encodes CASSLGTSGSADTQYF. The V gene is TRBV7-6, the J gene TRBJ2-3; 12 bases map to TRBD2. Germline CDR1 is SGHVS and CDR2 is FNYEAQ. After removal of 3 bases from V and 4 bases from J, the junction contained 5 bases not matched to a gene. The CDR3 is 16 residues long.

The chain joins TRBV7-2 to TRBJ1-5; 9 bases map to TRBD1. With 2 bases clipped from V and 6 bases from J, the junction kept 11 bases outside the gene matches. In germline, CDR1 is SGHTA, CDR2 FQGNSA. The CDR3 sequence is 17 residues long. The CDR3 DNA sequence: TGTGCCAGCAGCTTAAACTCTGGGGACAGGGTAGGTCAGCCCCAGCATTTT. Translation gives CASSLNSGDRVGQPQHF.

V gene TRBV6-5 combines with J gene TRBJ2-2; D gene unclear. Germline assignment: CDR1 MNHEY and CDR2 SVGAGI. Trimming took off 6 bases at V and 0 bases at J, with 11 bases between the two ends. The CDR3 loop spans 15 amino acids. For the CDR3, the DNA is TGTGCCAGCAGACCGAGCTCGGCGAACACCGGGGAGCTGTTTTTT. As protein: CASRPSSANTGELFF.

This clone came up once. The CDR3 region has the DNA TGCAGCGTTCCAGGTAACACTGAAGCTTTCTTT. Translating it yields CSVPGNTEAFF. The chain joins TRBV29-1 to TRBJ1-1; D not resolved. CDR1 is SQVTM and CDR2 is ANQGSEA in the germline V gene. The CDR3 covers 11 residues. Deletions cut 5 bases from V and 2 bases from J, with 6 bases between.

V usage is TRBV2 and J usage is TRBJ2-2; unclear D gene. The V end was cut by 0 bases, the J end by 1 base, with 9 bases between. This CDR3 has 16 residues. The germline CDR1 and CDR2 sequences are SNHLY and FYNNEI. CDR3 region: CASSEAIVRNTGELFF. The DNA for the CDR3 is TGTGCCAGCAGTGAAGCAATTGTCAGGAACACCGGGGAGCTGTTTTTT.